These T cell receptor beta chains were read from a single sample in a study of CD4 and CD8 cells across lung adenocarcinoma regions. Using its own MiXCR run on the PCR reads, TCRdb lists one record per CDR3 protein. The table has approximately 4,300 distinct CDR3 sequences, roughly 45% seen once. Material for sequencing was CD4+ T cells from the margin of a lung tumor. The receptors here all came from a female donor with lung adenocarcinoma. The CD4 and CD8 labels of this study may be unreliable. The CDR3 runs from the conserved cysteine through the conserved F or W. D genes are given only for firm matches. Clone size is shown for a subset of rows, as once, few, many or a class of expanded clone.

J,D,V,size,CDR3,DNA
TRBJ2-1,TRBD1,TRBV4-2,-,CASSLDGVTGVQFF,TGTGCCAGCAGCCTCGACGGCGTGACAGGGGTGCAGTTCTTC
TRBJ2-5,-,TRBV7-2,medium-sized,CASSLVFGGETQYF,TGTGCCAGCAGCTTAGTTTTTGGGGGAGAGACCCAGTACTTC
TRBJ2-1,TRBD2,TRBV10-2,-,CASSERGLAGVRSSYNEQFF,TGCGCCAGCAGTGAACGCGGACTAGCGGGAGTAAGGAGCTCCTACAATGAGCAGTTCTTC
TRBJ2-1,-,TRBV12-3/TRBV12-4,-,CASSGRGNEQYF,TGTGCCAGCAGCGGTCGCGGGAATGAGCAGTATTTC
TRBJ2-3,-,TRBV10-3,-,CAISDSLGGTDTQYF,TGTGCCATCAGTGATTCCTTAGGGGGGACAGATACGCAGTATTTT
TRBJ1-5,-,TRBV6-5,medium-sized,CASTQGPNQPQHF,TGTGCCAGCACCCAGGGGCCAAATCAGCCCCAGCATTTT
TRBJ2-7,-,TRBV7-2,-,CASSSNPGAGSYEQYF,TGTGCCAGCAGTTCCAACCCAGGGGCCGGCTCCTACGAGCAGTACTTC
TRBJ2-7,-,TRBV6-1,-,CAEGAGTSYEQYF,TGTGCCGAAGGGGCGGGTACCTCCTACGAGCAGTACTTC
TRBJ2-5,-,TRBV27,large,CASSSWTEQETQYF,TGTGCCAGCAGTTCATGGACGGAACAAGAGACCCAGTACTTC
TRBJ2-2,-,TRBV6-1,-,CASGRTANTGELFF,TGTGCCAGCGGACGGACGGCGAACACCGGGGAGCTGTTTTTT
TRBJ2-1,TRBD2,TRBV7-2,few,CASSSRGVYNEQFF,TGTGCCAGCAGCTCGCGGGGGGTCTACAATGAGCAGTTCTTC
TRBJ2-1,TRBD1,TRBV12-3/TRBV12-4,few,CASSRTGGSYEQFF,TGTGCCAGCAGCCGGACAGGGGGGTCCTACGAGCAGTTCTTC
TRBJ2-5,TRBD1,TRBV6-1,-,CASRPDRGLLDEESQYF,TGTGCCAGCAGACCGGACAGGGGGCTGCTCGATGAAGAGTCCCAGTATTTC
TRBJ2-1,TRBD2,TRBV3-1,few,CASTKRDMRNEQFF,TGTGCCAGCACCAAGCGGGATATGAGGAATGAGCAGTTCTTC
TRBJ2-3,-,TRBV6-1,-,CASKEGRITDTQYF,TGTGCCAGCAAGGAGGGGCGCATAACAGATACGCAGTATTTT
TRBJ1-2,-,TRBV6-1,few,CASISRYYGYTF,TGTGCCAGCATAAGCAGGTACTATGGCTACACCTTC
TRBJ2-4,-,TRBV11-2,many,CASSRGAALAKNIQYF,TGTGCCAGCAGCCGCGGGGCAGCACTAGCCAAAAACATTCAGTACTTC
TRBJ2-5,-,TRBV12-3/TRBV12-4,-,CASSRAGLIETQYF,TGTGCCAGCAGTCGCGCCGGACTAATAGAGACCCAGTACTTC
TRBJ2-1,TRBD2,TRBV15,few,CATSRDTLAVFYNEQFF,TGTGCCACCAGCAGAGATACCCTAGCGGTCTTTTACAATGAGCAGTTCTTC
TRBJ2-5,-,TRBV6-1,-,CASSEREQETQYF,TGTGCCAGCAGTGAACGGGAGCAAGAGACCCAGTACTTC
TRBJ1-5,-,TRBV12-3/TRBV12-4,-,CASSFNPPQPQHF,TGTGCCAGCAGTTTCAACCCCCCTCAGCCCCAGCATTTT
TRBJ2-1,-,TRBV20-1,few,CSATPPGSNEQFF,TGCAGTGCTACCCCCCCCGGGAGTAATGAGCAGTTCTTC
TRBJ2-1,-,TRBV25-1,-,CASSKGGYNEQFF,TGTGCCAGCTCCAAGGGCGGGTACAATGAGCAGTTCTTC
TRBJ2-1,TRBD2,TRBV20-1,few,CSARDSGRTGEQFF,TGCAGTGCGCGTGATAGCGGGAGGACGGGCGAGCAGTTCTTC
TRBJ2-3,TRBD2,TRBV4-2,few,CASSSRTSGRPPTDTQYF,TGTGCCAGCAGCTCCCGGACTAGCGGGAGACCCCCAACAGATACGCAGTATTTT
TRBJ1-2,TRBD1,TRBV7-2,-,CASSLRTTGGNYGYTF,TGTGCCAGCAGCTTGCGAACGACAGGGGGTAACTATGGCTACACCTTC
TRBJ2-1,TRBD2,TRBV27,-,CASSKLKWLAGTYNEQFF,TGTGCCAGCAGTAAGCTTAAGTGGTTAGCGGGAACCTACAATGAGCAGTTCTTC
TRBJ2-7,-,TRBV6-1,-,CASSALEGVPYEQYF,TGTGCCAGCAGTGCCTTAGAAGGGGTCCCCTACGAGCAGTACTTC
TRBJ2-7,-,TRBV12-3/TRBV12-4,medium-sized,CASSYGGGSDGQYF,TGTGCCAGCAGTTACGGAGGGGGTAGTGACGGGCAGTACTTC
TRBJ1-5,-,TRBV27,-,CASRGGPRQPQHF,TGTGCCAGCCGCGGGGGGCCGCGTCAGCCCCAGCATTTT
TRBJ2-1,-,TRBV27,-,CASSFREGDPSYNEQFF,TGTGCCAGCAGTTTTCGTGAGGGAGACCCCTCCTACAATGAGCAGTTCTTC
TRBJ2-2,-,TRBV27,-,CASSPDRGTGELFF,TGTGCCAGCAGTCCGGACAGAGGCACCGGGGAGCTGTTTTTT
TRBJ1-4,-,TRBV6-5,-,CASSYSKIRGGGGNEKLFF,TGTGCCAGCAGTTACTCGAAGATCCGCGGGGGCGGGGGTAATGAAAAACTGTTTTTT
TRBJ1-2,-,TRBV10-3,few,CAISERGSSLTNYGYTF,TGTGCCATCAGTGAGAGGGGTAGCTCTCTGACTAACTATGGCTACACCTTC
TRBJ2-3,-,TRBV27,-,CASRANGLGTETQYF,TGTGCCAGCAGGGCTAATGGTCTCGGCACAGAGACGCAGTACTTT
TRBJ2-7,TRBD2,TRBV7-8,-,CASSPKPGLAGAYEQYF,TGTGCCAGCAGCCCCAAGCCCGGACTAGCGGGGGCCTACGAGCAGTACTTC
TRBJ2-7,-,TRBV30,few,CAWRKGWDEPYEQYF,TGTGCCTGGAGGAAGGGGTGGGACGAACCATACGAGCAGTACTTC
TRBJ2-5,TRBD2,TRBV28,-,CASSLIAGGQAQYF,TGTGCCAGCAGTTTAATTGCGGGAGGGCAGGCCCAGTACTTC
TRBJ2-5,TRBD1,TRBV10-1,large,CANPMTGVEETQYF,TGCGCCAACCCCATGACAGGGGTGGAAGAGACCCAGTACTTC
TRBJ2-3,-,TRBV9,-,CASSRDLGDMEQYF,TGTGCCAGCAGCCGGGATCTAGGGGATATGGAGCAGTATTTT
TRBJ1-2,-,TRBV6-1,-,CASSEAPEAGGGYTF,TGTGCCAGCAGTGAAGCCCCCGAGGCAGGCGGGGGCTACACCTTC
TRBJ2-3,-,TRBV27,-,CASNDLPLESNTQYF,TGTGCCAGCAATGACCTCCCTTTGGAGTCTAATACGCAGTATTTT
TRBJ1-2,-,TRBV6-5,medium-sized,CASSSPRFYGYTF,TGTGCCAGCAGTTCCCCTCGGTTCTATGGCTACACCTTC
TRBJ2-3,-,TRBV27,-,CGRKGDSTDTQYF,TGTGGCCGCAAGGGGGACAGCACAGATACGCAGTATTTT
TRBJ2-5,-,TRBV11-2,large,CASSLLAAGWQETQYF,TGTGCCAGCAGCTTATTAGCGGCAGGGTGGCAAGAGACCCAGTACTTC
TRBJ2-5,-,TRBV6-1,medium-sized,CASSEEVGRLGKQYF,TGTGCCAGCAGTGAAGAGGTCGGCCGCCTGGGGAAGCAGTACTTC
TRBJ2-3,-,TRBV6-4,once,CASVAGASDKNTQYF,TGTGCCAGCGTTGCAGGGGCTAGCGACAAAAACACGCAGTATTTT
TRBJ2-5,-,TRBV12-3/TRBV12-4,few,CASNSWNQETQYF,TGTGCCAGCAATTCTTGGAACCAAGAGACCCAGTACTTC